This T cell receptor beta chain emerged from a study of breast tumors, draining lymph nodes, adjacent tissues. Overall study results and limits: Tumor T cell lymph node origin was a supported hypothesis, not proven. Tumor TCR diversity was below lymph nodes but above nontumor tissue. Luminal-like breast cancer showed significantly higher tumor–nontumor repertoire similarity than basal-like. Findings are consistent with lymph node origin and intratumoral expansion of most tumor T cells.

This clonotype was observed at least ten times. The antigen remains undetermined. Germline loops: CDR1 DFQATT, CDR2 SNEGSKA (reference sequence). CDR3 size: 18 residues. V lost 0 bases, J lost 2 bases, and 10 bases stayed unmatched. Breast cancer patients provided tissue from their axillary draining lymph nodes. TCRdb reprocessed the multiplex PCR reads with MiXCR, giving one entry per CDR3 protein. The data contain around 290,000 distinct CDR3 sequences, 30% to 35% of them seen just once; the ten biggest clones take up more than 0.85%. This chain joins TRBV20-1 and TRBJ2-3, with TRBD2 identical over 11 bases. This TCR was recovered from a female donor with breast cancer. Some clones in this sample may be carry-over from other donors' samples. Sequenced: axillary lymph node tissue. The CDR3 protein is CSARDLSSGRPYTDTQYF. CDR3 DNA: TGCAGTGCTAGAGATCTGTCTAGCGGGAGGCCCTACACAGATACGCAGTATTTT.